These T cell receptor beta chains were read from a single sample in a study of early T cells in non-severe SARS-CoV-2 infection. Via MiXCR, TCRdb re-called the 5' RACE reads, giving one row per CDR3 protein. The sample lists 32,000 or so distinct CDR3 sequences; less than 7.5% were seen once. Material: whole blood. Receptor source: an adult who was a healthcare worker with PCR-confirmed SARS-CoV-2 infection or an uninfected control (not recorded which). Both conserved end residues are part of each CDR3. Each record gives: D gene, V gene, clone size, J gene, CDR3 protein, CDR3 DNA. D genes are given only for firm matches. Clone size is shown for a subset of rows, as once, few, many or a class of expanded clone.

TRBD2	TRBV4-3	many	TRBJ2-1	CASSQGLAAFNEQFF	TGCGCCAGCAGCCAAGGACTAGCGGCCTTCAATGAGCAGTTCTTC
-	TRBV6-5	-	TRBJ2-7	CASRRASEQYF	TGTGCCAGCAGGAGGGCGTCCGAGCAGTACTTC
-	TRBV4-3	-	TRBJ2-3	CASSSSFGTDTQYF	TGCGCCAGCAGCTCCAGCTTCGGAACAGATACGCAGTATTTT
-	TRBV9	-	TRBJ2-3	CASSVLRAEDTQYF	TGTGCCAGCAGCGTCCTCCGAGCTGAAGATACGCAGTATTTT
-	TRBV7-2	many	TRBJ1-5	CASSTGTVINQPQHF	TGTGCCAGCAGCACCGGGACGGTGATAAATCAGCCCCAGCATTTT
-	TRBV6-5	many	TRBJ1-3	CASSYSPHPASGNTIYF	TGTGCCAGCAGTTACTCGCCACATCCCGCCTCTGGAAACACCATATATTTT
TRBD1	TRBV24-1	few	TRBJ2-5	CATSVGRRTGKETQYF	TGTGCCACCAGTGTAGGGCGCAGGACAGGGAAAGAGACCCAGTACTTC
TRBD2	TRBV12-3/TRBV12-4	many	TRBJ2-7	CASTTLAGGLEQYF	TGTGCCAGCACCACGCTAGCGGGGGGGCTCGAGCAGTACTTC
-	TRBV29-1	few	TRBJ1-4	CSVWSGGDEKLFF	TGCAGCGTCTGGAGCGGGGGTGACGAAAAACTGTTTTTT
-	TRBV20-1	many	TRBJ2-7	CSARISTGTYEQYF	TGCAGTGCTAGAATTTCAACAGGGACCTACGAGCAGTACTTC
-	TRBV7-2	few	TRBJ2-7	CASSYYRESYEQYF	TGTGCCAGCAGCTATTACAGGGAGAGCTACGAGCAGTACTTC
TRBD2	TRBV5-1	many	TRBJ2-2	CASSLAVPGGPNGELFF	TGCGCCAGCAGCTTGGCCGTCCCGGGGGGGCCGAACGGGGAGCTGTTTTTT
-	TRBV7-9	many	TRBJ1-2	CASSQQGPGYTF	TGTGCCAGCAGCCAACAAGGACCCGGCTACACCTTC
TRBD1	TRBV5-1	many	TRBJ2-7	CASSPGTAISYEQYF	TGCGCCAGCAGCCCAGGGACAGCGATCTCCTACGAGCAGTACTTC
-	TRBV24-1	many	TRBJ2-3	CATSGQREIDTQYF	TGTGCCACCAGTGGACAGAGAGAGATAGATACGCAGTATTTT
-	TRBV20-1	few	TRBJ1-5	CSARDPIGFFWGALNQPQHF	TGCAGTGCTAGAGATCCCATCGGGTTCTTTTGGGGGGCTCTCAATCAGCCCCAGCATTTT
-	TRBV20-1	many	TRBJ2-2	CSAGRNTGELFF	TGCAGTGCAGGACGGAACACCGGGGAGCTGTTTTTT
TRBD1	TRBV5-1	-	TRBJ2-1	CASSSPGTAYNEQFF	TGCGCCAGCAGCTCGCCCGGGACAGCTTACAATGAGCAGTTCTTC
TRBD2	TRBV29-1	many	TRBJ2-3	CSAGEGDYWADTQYF	TGCAGCGCCGGCGAAGGGGACTACTGGGCAGATACGCAGTATTTT
-	TRBV7-9	many	TRBJ2-7	CASSLAVGGRNEQYF	TGTGCCAGCAGCTTAGCGGTCGGAGGAAGGAACGAGCAGTACTTC
TRBD2	TRBV19	many	TRBJ2-5	CASPHGTSGPKRTQYF	TGTGCCAGCCCCCACGGAACTAGCGGACCCAAGAGAACCCAGTACTTC
-	TRBV23-1	few	TRBJ2-4	CASSQSYGRLAKNIQYF	TGCGCCAGCAGTCAATCGTACGGCAGACTAGCCAAAAACATTCAGTACTTC
-	TRBV15	-	TRBJ1-4	CATSRGSDNEKLFF	TGTGCCACCAGCAGAGGGTCAGATAATGAAAAACTGTTTTTT
-	TRBV30	medium-sized	TRBJ2-1	CAWSQAPNRYWNEQFF	TGTGCCTGGAGTCAAGCCCCTAACAGGTACTGGAATGAGCAGTTCTTC
-	TRBV6-2/TRBV6-3	many	TRBJ1-5	CASSSERSGRKPQHF	TGTGCCAGCAGTTCAGAGCGCTCGGGCCGGAAGCCCCAGCATTTT
-	TRBV27	many	TRBJ2-7	CASSFDRLRHYEQYF	TGTGCCAGCAGTTTTGATCGGCTCCGCCATTACGAGCAGTACTTC
-	TRBV7-9	many	TRBJ2-6	CASSLRPNLNGANVLTF	TGTGCCAGCAGCTTACGTCCCAACCTAAATGGGGCCAACGTCCTGACTTTC
-	TRBV14	many	TRBJ1-1	CASSLERGTEAFF	TGTGCCAGCAGCCTGGAGAGGGGAACTGAAGCTTTCTTT
-	TRBV3-2	few	TRBJ2-7	CASSQDGTVLNEQYF	TGTGCCAGCAGCCAAGACGGGACGGTTTTGAACGAGCAGTACTTC
TRBD1	TRBV4-3	many	TRBJ2-2	CASSQDVGVLLTGGHGELFF	TGCGCCAGCAGCCAAGATGTGGGGGTCCTGTTGACAGGGGGCCACGGGGAGCTGTTTTTT
TRBD2	TRBV6-6	few	TRBJ2-3	CASSQRGGLGTDTQYF	TGTGCCAGCAGCCAGCGGGGGGGCCTCGGCACAGATACGCAGTATTTT
TRBD1	TRBV27	few	TRBJ1-2	CASGEQGFGYTF	TGTGCCAGCGGAGAACAGGGGTTTGGCTACACCTTC
TRBD2	TRBV7-8	many	TRBJ2-3	CASSLAGVSDTQYF	TGTGCCAGCTCCCTAGCGGGGGTTTCAGATACGCAGTATTTT
-	TRBV7-9	-	TRBJ2-5	CASSLDGRQETQYF	TGTGCCAGCAGCTTAGATGGCAGACAAGAGACCCAGTACTTC
-	TRBV23-1	many	TRBJ2-3	CASSQSTAVAADTQYF	TGCGCCAGCAGTCAATCTACGGCAGTCGCCGCAGATACGCAGTATTTT
TRBD2	TRBV4-2	few	TRBJ2-3	CASSQGSSGGADTQYF	TGTGCCAGCAGCCAAGGATCTAGCGGGGGGGCAGATACGCAGTATTTT
-	TRBV4-3	many	TRBJ2-3	CASSQVGLDTQYF	TGCGCCAGCAGCCAAGTGGGGCTGGATACGCAGTATTTT
-	TRBV12-3/TRBV12-4	-	TRBJ2-7	CASAVVVPYEQYF	TGTGCCAGCGCCGTGGTAGTTCCCTACGAGCAGTACTTC
TRBD1	TRBV7-2	many	TRBJ2-7	CASTPGQGITYEQYF	TGTGCCAGCACACCGGGACAGGGGATTACTTACGAGCAGTACTTC
TRBD1	TRBV7-6	medium-sized	TRBJ1-2	CASRHRGLDGYTF	TGTGCCAGCAGACACAGGGGGCTGGATGGCTACACCTTC
TRBD1	TRBV5-1	many	TRBJ2-7	CASSLETGGDEQYF	TGCGCCAGCAGCTTGGAGACAGGGGGGGACGAGCAGTACTTC
-	TRBV7-8	many	TRBJ2-5	CASSLARHFQETQYF	TGTGCCAGCAGCTTAGCGCGACACTTCCAAGAGACCCAGTACTTC
TRBD1	TRBV29-1	many	TRBJ2-2	CSVDRQGGTGELFF	TGCAGCGTTGACCGACAGGGCGGGACCGGGGAGCTGTTTTTT
-	TRBV29-1	many	TRBJ1-2	CSVGPAEGRGYTF	TGCAGCGTTGGACCAGCTGAGGGTCGGGGCTACACCTTC
-	TRBV19	many	TRBJ2-1	CASKSGVHEQFF	TGTGCCAGTAAATCGGGGGTGCATGAGCAGTTCTTC
-	TRBV10-3	few	TRBJ1-4	CAINSQRSEKLFF	TGTGCCATCAACTCCCAGAGGAGTGAAAAACTGTTTTTT
TRBD2	TRBV7-6	-	TRBJ2-3	CASSPPHVSRGGIDTQYF	TGTGCCAGCAGCCCCCCCCACGTTTCGCGGGGGGGCATCGATACGCAGTATTTT
-	TRBV6-2/TRBV6-3	-	TRBJ1-4	CASSYEMDQLNEKLFF	TGTGCCAGCAGTTACGAGATGGATCAGCTTAATGAAAAACTGTTTTTT
-	TRBV30	many	TRBJ1-6	CAWTRVSYNSPLHF	TGTGCCTGGACAAGGGTCTCCTATAATTCACCCCTCCACTTT
TRBD2	TRBV7-6	many	TRBJ2-5	CASSLGGRPETQYF	TGTGCCAGCAGTTTGGGCGGGAGGCCAGAGACCCAGTACTTC
-	TRBV30	many	TRBJ1-5	CAWRGPVGFQPQHF	TGTGCCTGGAGGGGGCCCGTGGGTTTTCAGCCCCAGCATTTT
-	TRBV7-2	many	TRBJ2-7	CASSLKPGVEQYF	TGTGCCAGCAGTCTTAAGCCCGGGGTCGAGCAGTACTTC
-	TRBV5-1	few	TRBJ1-2	CASSPSLRLANYGYTF	TGCGCCAGCAGCCCGAGTCTGCGCCTTGCTAACTATGGCTACACCTTC